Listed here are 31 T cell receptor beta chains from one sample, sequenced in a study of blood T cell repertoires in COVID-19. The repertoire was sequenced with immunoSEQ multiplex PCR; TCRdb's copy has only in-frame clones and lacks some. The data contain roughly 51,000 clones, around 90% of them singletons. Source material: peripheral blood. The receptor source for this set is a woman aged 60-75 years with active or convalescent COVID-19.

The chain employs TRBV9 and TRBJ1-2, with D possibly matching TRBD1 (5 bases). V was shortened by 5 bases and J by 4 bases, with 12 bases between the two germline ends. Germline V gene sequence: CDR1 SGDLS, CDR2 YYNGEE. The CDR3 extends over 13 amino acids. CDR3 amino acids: CASSLGRGYGYTF. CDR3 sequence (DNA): TGTGCCAGCAGTCTGGGTAGGGGCTATGGCTACACCTTC.

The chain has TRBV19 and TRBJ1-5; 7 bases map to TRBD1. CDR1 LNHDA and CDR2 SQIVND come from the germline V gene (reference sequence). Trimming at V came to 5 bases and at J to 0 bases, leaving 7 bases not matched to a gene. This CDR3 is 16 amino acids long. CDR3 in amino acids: CASSLDRPYSNQPQHF. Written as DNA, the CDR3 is TGTGCCAGTAGTCTGGACAGGCCTTATAGCAATCAGCCCCAGCATTTT.

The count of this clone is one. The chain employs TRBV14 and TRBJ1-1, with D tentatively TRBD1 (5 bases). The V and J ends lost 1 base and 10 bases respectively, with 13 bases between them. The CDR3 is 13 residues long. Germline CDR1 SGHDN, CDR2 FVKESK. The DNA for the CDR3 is TGTGCCAGCAGCCAAGCTCTGGGAACAGGAGCTTTCTTT. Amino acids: CASSQALGTGAFF.

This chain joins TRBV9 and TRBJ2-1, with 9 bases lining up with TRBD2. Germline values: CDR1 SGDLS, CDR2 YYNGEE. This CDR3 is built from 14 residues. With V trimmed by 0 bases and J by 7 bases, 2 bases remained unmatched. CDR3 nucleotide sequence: TGTGCCAGCAGCGTAGCGGGACTAGCTAATGAGCAGTTCTTC. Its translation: CASSVAGLANEQFF.

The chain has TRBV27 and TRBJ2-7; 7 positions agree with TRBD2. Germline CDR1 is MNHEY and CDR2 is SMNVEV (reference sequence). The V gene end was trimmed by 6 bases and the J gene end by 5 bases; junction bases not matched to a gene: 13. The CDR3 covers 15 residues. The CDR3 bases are TGTGCCAGCAGCTACCCCAGCGGGAATAACCACGAGCAGTACTTC. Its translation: CASSYPSGNNHEQYF.

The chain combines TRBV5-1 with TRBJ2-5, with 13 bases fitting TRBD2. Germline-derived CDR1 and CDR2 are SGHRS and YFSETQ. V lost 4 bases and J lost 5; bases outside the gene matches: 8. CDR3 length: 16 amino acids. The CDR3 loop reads CASSPRLAGGKETQYF. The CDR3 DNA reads TGCGCCAGCAGCCCCCGACTAGCGGGGGGTAAGGAGACCCAGTACTTC.

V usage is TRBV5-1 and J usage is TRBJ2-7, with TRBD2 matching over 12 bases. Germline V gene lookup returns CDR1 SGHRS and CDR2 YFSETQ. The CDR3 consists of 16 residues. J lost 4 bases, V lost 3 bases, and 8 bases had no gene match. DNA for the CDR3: TGCGCCAGCAGCTACGTCGGGCTAGCGGGAGGGTACGAGCAGTACTTC. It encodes CASSYVGLAGGYEQYF.

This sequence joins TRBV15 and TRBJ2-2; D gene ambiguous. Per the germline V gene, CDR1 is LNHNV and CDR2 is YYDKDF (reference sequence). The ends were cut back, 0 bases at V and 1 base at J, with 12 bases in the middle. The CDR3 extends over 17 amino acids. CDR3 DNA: TGTGCCACCAGCAGAGATCGAGAGAGGCAGAACACCGGGGAGCTGTTTTTT. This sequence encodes CATSRDRERQNTGELFF.

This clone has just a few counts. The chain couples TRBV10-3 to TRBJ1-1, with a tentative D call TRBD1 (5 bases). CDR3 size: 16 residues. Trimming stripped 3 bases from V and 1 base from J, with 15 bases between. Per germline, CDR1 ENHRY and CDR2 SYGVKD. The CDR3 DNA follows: TGTGCCATCAGTGAAGAGGAGGGGACGGGGAACACTGAAGCTTTCTTT. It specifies CAISEEEGTGNTEAFF.

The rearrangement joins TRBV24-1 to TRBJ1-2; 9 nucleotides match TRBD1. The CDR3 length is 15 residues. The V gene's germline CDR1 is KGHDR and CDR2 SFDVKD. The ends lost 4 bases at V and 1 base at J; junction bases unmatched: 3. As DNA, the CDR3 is TGTGCCACCAGTGACCCGACAGGGGGTAACTATGGCTACACCTTC. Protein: CATSDPTGGNYGYTF.

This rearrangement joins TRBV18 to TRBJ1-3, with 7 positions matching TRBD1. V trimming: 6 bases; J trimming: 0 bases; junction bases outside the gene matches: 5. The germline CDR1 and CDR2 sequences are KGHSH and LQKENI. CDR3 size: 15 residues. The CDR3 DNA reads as TGTGCCAGCTCCCAGGGACAGAACTCTGGAAACACCATATATTTT. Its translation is CASSQGQNSGNTIYF. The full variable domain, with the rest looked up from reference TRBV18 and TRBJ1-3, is NAGVMQNPRHLVRRRGQEARLRCSPMKGHSHVYWYRQLPEEGLKFMVYLQKENIIDESGMPKERFSAEFPKEGPSILRIQQVVRGDSAAYFCASSQGQNSGNTIYFGEGSWLTVV.

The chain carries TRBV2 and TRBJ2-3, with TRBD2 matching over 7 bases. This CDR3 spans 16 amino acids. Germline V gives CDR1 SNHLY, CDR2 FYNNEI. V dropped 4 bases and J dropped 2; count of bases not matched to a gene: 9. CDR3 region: CASSAQAGRNTDTQYF. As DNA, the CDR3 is TGTGCCAGCAGTGCTCAAGCGGGGCGGAACACAGATACGCAGTATTTT.

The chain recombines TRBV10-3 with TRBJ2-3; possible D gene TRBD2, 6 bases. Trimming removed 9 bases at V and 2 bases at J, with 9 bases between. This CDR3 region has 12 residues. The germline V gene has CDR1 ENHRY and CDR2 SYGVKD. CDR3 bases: TGTGCCATAGGAGGGGACACAGATACGCAGTATTTT. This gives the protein CAIGGDTDTQYF.

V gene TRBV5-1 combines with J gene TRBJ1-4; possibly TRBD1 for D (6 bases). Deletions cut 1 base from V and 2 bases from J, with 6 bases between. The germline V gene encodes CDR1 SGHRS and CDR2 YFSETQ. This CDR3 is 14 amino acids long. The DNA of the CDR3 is TGCGCCAGCAGCTTGCAGGGGACTAATGAAAAACTGTTTTTT. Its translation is CASSLQGTNEKLFF.

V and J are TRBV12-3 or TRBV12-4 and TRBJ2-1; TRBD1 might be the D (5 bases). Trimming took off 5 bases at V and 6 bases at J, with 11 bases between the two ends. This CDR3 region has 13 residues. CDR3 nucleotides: TGTGCCAGCAGTCCGACAGTTCTCAATGAGCAGTTCTTC. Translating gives CASSPTVLNEQFF.

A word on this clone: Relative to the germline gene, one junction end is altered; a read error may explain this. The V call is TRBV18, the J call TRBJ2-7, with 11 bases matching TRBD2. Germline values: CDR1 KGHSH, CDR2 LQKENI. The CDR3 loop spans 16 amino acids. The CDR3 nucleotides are TGTGCCAGCTCGCCACCGAGGGGGACTAGCGGTTACGAGCAGTACTTC. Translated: CASSPPRGTSGYEQYF.

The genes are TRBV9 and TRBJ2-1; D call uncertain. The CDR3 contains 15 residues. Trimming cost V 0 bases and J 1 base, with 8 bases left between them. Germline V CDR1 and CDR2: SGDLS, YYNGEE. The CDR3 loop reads CASSVGGLSYNEQFF. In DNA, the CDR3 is TGTGCCAGCAGCGTAGGCGGATTATCCTACAATGAGCAGTTCTTC.

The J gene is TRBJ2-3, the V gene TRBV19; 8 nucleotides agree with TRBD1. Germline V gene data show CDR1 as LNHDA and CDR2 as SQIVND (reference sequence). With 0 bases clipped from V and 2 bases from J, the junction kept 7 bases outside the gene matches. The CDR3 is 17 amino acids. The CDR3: CASSIDGQGSPTDTQYF. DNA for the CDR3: TGTGCCAGTAGTATAGATGGACAGGGAAGTCCCACAGATACGCAGTATTTT.

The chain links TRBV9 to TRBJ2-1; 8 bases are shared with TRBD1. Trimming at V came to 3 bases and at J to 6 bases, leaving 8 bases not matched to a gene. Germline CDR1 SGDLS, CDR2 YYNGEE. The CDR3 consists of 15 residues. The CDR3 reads CASSAYDRGGNEQFF. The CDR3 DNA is TGTGCCAGCAGCGCTTACGACAGGGGCGGCAATGAGCAGTTCTTC.

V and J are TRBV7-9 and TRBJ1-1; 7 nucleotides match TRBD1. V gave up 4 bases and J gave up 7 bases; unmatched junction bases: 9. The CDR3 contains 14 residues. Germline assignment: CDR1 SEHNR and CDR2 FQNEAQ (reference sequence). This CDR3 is CASSWDSLTSEAFF. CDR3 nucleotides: TGTGCCAGCAGCTGGGACAGTCTTACCAGTGAAGCTTTCTTT.

CDR3 nucleotides: TGTGCCAGTAGTATTTTTGGGACTAGCGGGAGGGCCAGCTACAATGAGCAGTTCTTC. Translation: CASSIFGTSGRASYNEQFF. The chain combines TRBV19 with TRBJ2-1, with 16 bases aligning to TRBD2. The length of the CDR3 is 19 residues. Per germline, CDR1 LNHDA and CDR2 SQIVND (reference sequence). V was clipped by 3 bases and J by 3 bases; unmatched bases: 8.

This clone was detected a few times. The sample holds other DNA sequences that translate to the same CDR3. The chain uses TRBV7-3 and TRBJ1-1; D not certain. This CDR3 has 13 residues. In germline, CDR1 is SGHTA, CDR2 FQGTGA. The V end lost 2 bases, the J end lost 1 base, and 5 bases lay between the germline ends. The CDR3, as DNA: TGTGCCAGCAGCTTACGGGGGAACACTGAAGCTTTCTTT. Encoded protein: CASSLRGNTEAFF. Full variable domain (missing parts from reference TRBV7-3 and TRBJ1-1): GAGVSQTPSNKVTEKGKYVELRCDPISGHTALYWYRQSLGQGPEFLIYFQGTGAADDSGLPNDRFFAVRPEGSVSTLKIQRTERGDSAVYLCASSLRGNTEAFFGQGTRLTVV.

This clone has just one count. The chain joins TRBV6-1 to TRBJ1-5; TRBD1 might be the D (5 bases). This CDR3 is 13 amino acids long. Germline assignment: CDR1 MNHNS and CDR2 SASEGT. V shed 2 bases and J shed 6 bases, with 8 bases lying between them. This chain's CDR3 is CASSESGGQPQHF. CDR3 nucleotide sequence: TGTGCCAGCAGTGAATCGGGGGGTCAGCCCCAGCATTTT.

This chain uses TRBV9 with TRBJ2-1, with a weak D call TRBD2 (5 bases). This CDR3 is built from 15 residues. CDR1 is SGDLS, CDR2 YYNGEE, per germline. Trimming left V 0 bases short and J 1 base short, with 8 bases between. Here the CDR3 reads CASSVDGNSYNEQFF. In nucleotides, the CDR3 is TGTGCCAGCAGCGTAGACGGGAATTCCTACAATGAGCAGTTCTTC.

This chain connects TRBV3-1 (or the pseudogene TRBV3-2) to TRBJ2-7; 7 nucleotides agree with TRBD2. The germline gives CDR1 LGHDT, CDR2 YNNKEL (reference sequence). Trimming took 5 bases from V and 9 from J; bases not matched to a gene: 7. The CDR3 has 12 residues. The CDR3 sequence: CASSLQGEGQYF. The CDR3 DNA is TGTGCCAGCAGCTTACAAGGGGAGGGGCAGTACTTC.

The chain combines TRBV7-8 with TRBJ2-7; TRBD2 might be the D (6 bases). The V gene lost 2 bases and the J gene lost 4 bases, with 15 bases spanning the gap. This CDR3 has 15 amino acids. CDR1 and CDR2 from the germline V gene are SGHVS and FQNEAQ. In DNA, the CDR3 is TGTGCCAGCAGCTTAATCGGGGGACTGTCTTACGAGCAGTACTTC. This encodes CASSLIGGLSYEQYF.

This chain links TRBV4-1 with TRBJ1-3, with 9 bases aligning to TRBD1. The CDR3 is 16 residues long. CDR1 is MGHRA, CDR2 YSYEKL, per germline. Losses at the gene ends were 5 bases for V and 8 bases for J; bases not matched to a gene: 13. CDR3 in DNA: TGCGCCAGCAGCTTACGAGACCGGGACAGGGTAGACACCATATATTTT. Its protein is CASSLRDRDRVDTIYF.

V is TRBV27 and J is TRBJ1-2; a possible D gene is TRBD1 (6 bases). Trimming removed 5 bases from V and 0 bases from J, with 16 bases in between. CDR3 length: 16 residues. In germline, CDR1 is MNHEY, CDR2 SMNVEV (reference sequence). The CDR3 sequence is CASSLLSGATNYGYTF. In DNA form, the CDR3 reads TGTGCCAGCAGTCTACTCTCAGGGGCTACTAACTATGGCTACACCTTC.

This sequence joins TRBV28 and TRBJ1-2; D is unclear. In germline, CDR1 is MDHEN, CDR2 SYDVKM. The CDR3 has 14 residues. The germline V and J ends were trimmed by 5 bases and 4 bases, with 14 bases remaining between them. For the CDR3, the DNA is TGTGCCAGCAGTCCCCTGGGAGCCTCCTATGGCTACACCTTC. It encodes CASSPLGASYGYTF.

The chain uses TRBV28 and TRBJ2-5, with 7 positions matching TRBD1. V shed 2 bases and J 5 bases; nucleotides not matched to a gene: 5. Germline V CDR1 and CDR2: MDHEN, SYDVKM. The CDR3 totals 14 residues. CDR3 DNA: TGTGCCAGCAGTTTAGAAGGGGGCCGGGAGACCCAGTACTTC. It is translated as CASSLEGGRETQYF.

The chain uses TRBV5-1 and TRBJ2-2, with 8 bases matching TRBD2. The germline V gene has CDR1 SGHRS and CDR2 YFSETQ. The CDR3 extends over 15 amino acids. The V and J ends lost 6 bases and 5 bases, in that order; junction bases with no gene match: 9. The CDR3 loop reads CASTNPGLETGELFF. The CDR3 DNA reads TGCGCCAGCACCAATCCGGGACTAGAGACCGGGGAGCTGTTTTTT.